This T cell receptor beta chain was recorded in a study of radiation and T cells in renal cell carcinoma. Study-level results: No pretreatment tumor biopsies were available for baseline clonotypes.

Time point reported: blood 2 weeks post-SBRT. Treatment meaning: 15 Gy SBRT to primary tumor, nephrectomy 4 weeks later. This clone was found once. Its specificity is unknown. Some clones are missing from TCRdb's copy, which holds only in-frame ones; the method was immunoSEQ multiplex PCR. The sample lists more than 150,000 clones, 80% to 90% seen once, with approximately 12% in the top ten. Trimming shortened V by 5 bases and J by 6 bases, and 16 bases separated the two germline ends. The CDR3 spans 14 residues. Germline lookup yields CDR1 PRHDT and CDR2 FYEKMQ (reference sequence). This specimen consisted of blood, obtained from a patient whose treatment included radiotherapy and nephrectomy. V and J are TRBV13 and TRBJ1-2; no firm D call. This sequence originates from a woman aged 45 to 65 with renal cell carcinoma. In nucleotides, the CDR3 is TGTGCCAGCAGCAGACGTCAGGTGAGGCATGGCTACACCTTC. Its translation is CASSRRQVRHGYTF.